Presented here are 24 T cell receptor beta chains from one specimen sequenced in a study of T cells after posttransplantation cyclophosphamide (dated by TCRdb to 2015 to 2016). Library preparation employed the immunoSEQ multiplex PCR assay. Not all clones reach the TCRdb copy of this immuneACCESS table, which keeps in-frame sequences only. Checked studies attribute under half of the gap to unresolved V genes and leave the rest unexplained. A total of 45,000 to 65,000 clones appear in this sample, around 94% of them only once. Of the sample, 2.5% to 3% falls within the top ten clones. Sequenced sample: PBMCs. These receptors originate from a woman in her thirties in good health and a related stem cell transplant donor.

This clone appeared a single time. The V and J genes are TRBV27 and TRBJ1-1; maybe TRBD1 (5 bases). Germline CDR1 is MNHEY and CDR2 is SMNVEV (reference sequence). The V end lost 6 bases, the J end lost 3 bases, and 11 bases lay between the germline ends. This CDR3 is built from 13 residues. This CDR3 reads CASRLTGDTEAFF. CDR3 nucleotide sequence: TGTGCCAGCAGACTCACAGGAGACACTGAAGCTTTCTTT.

The chain links TRBV4-1 to TRBJ2-5, with 10 bases fitting TRBD2. The V and J ends lost 4 bases and 2 bases, in that order; junction bases with no gene match: 4. Germline V gene data show CDR1 as MGHRA and CDR2 as YSYEKL. The CDR3 spans 15 residues. The CDR3 region has the DNA TGCGCCAGCAGCCGGGGACTAGCGATTCAAGAGACCCAGTACTTC. This encodes CASSRGLAIQETQYF.

The rearrangement joins TRBV4-3 to TRBJ2-1; 7 bases fit TRBD1. The CDR3 runs 16 residues. The germline V gene has CDR1 LGHNA and CDR2 YSLEER. Trimming at V came to 3 bases and at J to 2 bases, leaving 7 bases not matched to a gene. This CDR3 reads CASSQNDRVAYNEQFF. The DNA for the CDR3 is TGCGCCAGCAGCCAGAACGACAGGGTTGCCTACAATGAGCAGTTCTTC.

This chain joins TRBV10-3 and TRBJ1-1; possible D gene TRBD1, 5 bases. Looked up from germline, CDR1 is ENHRY and CDR2 is SYGVKD. V was trimmed by 4 bases and J by 2 bases, leaving 8 bases between them. The CDR3 sequence is 13 residues long. The CDR3 loop is CAISGRDNTEAFF. CDR3 bases: TGTGCCATCAGTGGGCGGGACAACACTGAAGCTTTCTTT.

The chain recombines TRBV30 with TRBJ2-2; D perhaps matches TRBD1 (6 bases). Germline CDR1 is GTSNPN and CDR2 is SVGIG (reference sequence). V shed 3 bases and J shed 4 bases, with 12 bases lying between them. This CDR3 contains 14 residues. CDR3 protein: CAWREGQFTGELFF. DNA for the CDR3: TGTGCCTGGAGGGAAGGACAGTTCACCGGGGAGCTGTTTTTT.

The chain employs TRBV7-2 and TRBJ1-6; D ambiguous. Germline V gene lookup returns CDR1 SGHTA and CDR2 FQGNSA. V gave up 5 bases and J gave up 9 bases, with 11 bases separating them. The CDR3 length is 13 residues. CDR3 DNA sequence: TGTGCCAGCAGCCTAGAGCTGAGTTCACCCCTCCACTTT. This encodes CASSLELSSPLHF.

The gene calls are TRBV19 and TRBJ2-7; TRBD2 is a possible D gene (6 bases). The CDR3 loop spans 14 amino acids. V was trimmed by 5 bases and J by 0 bases, leaving 11 bases between them. Per the germline V gene, CDR1 is LNHDA and CDR2 is SQIVND (reference sequence). The CDR3 DNA sequence: TGTGCCAGTAGTGTCGCCGGGAGCTCCTACGAGCAGTACTTC. Its protein is CASSVAGSSYEQYF.

J is TRBJ2-3 and V is TRBV7-3; TRBD2 matches 10 bases. The CDR3 is made up of 15 amino acids. Germline V gene lookup returns CDR1 SGHTA and CDR2 FQGTGA. The V gene end was trimmed by 5 bases and the J gene end by 5 bases; junction bases not matched to a gene: 7. In DNA, the CDR3 is TGTGCCAGCAGCCTTAGCGGGGGGACTCAAGATACGCAGTATTTT. Translated: CASSLSGGTQDTQYF.

The chain couples TRBV5-4 to TRBJ2-5; the D gene is possibly TRBD1 (6 bases). V lost 2 bases and J lost 4, with 12 bases in between. The CDR3 consists of 14 residues. Germline-derived CDR1 and CDR2 are SGHNT and YYREEE (reference sequence). The CDR3 DNA reads TGTGCCAGCAGCTTAGTGGGGGCCGCAGAGACCCAGTACTTC. Amino acids: CASSLVGAAETQYF.

Written as DNA, the CDR3 is TGTGCCAGCAGCCAAGTCGAACCAGGGGGTGACTATGGCTACACCTTC. Residues: CASSQVEPGGDYGYTF. The chain couples TRBV4-2 to TRBJ1-2, with 7 bases that match TRBD1. Germline-derived CDR1 and CDR2 are LGHNA and YNFKEQ. This CDR3 comprises 16 residues. Unmatched junction bases numbered 8, after V lost 1 base and J lost 3 bases.

The chain carries TRBV5-6 and TRBJ2-1; the match to TRBD2 covers 9 bases. This CDR3 is 15 amino acids long. The J segment lost 6 bases and the V segment lost 0 bases, leaving 4 bases of the junction unmatched. Germline V gives CDR1 SGHDT, CDR2 YYEEEE. The DNA for the CDR3 is TGTGCCAGCAGCTTGGATCTAGCGGGGAGCAATGAGCAGTTCTTC. Encoded protein: CASSLDLAGSNEQFF.

This clone came up once. The chain recombines TRBV9 with TRBJ1-2; D remains ambiguous. Deletions cut 0 bases from V and 5 bases from J, with 5 bases between. The CDR3 spans 12 residues. Germline V lookup: CDR1 SGDLS, CDR2 YYNGEE. Here the CDR3 DNA reads TGTGCCAGCAGCGTAGGGCAGTATGGCTACACCTTC. As protein: CASSVGQYGYTF.

This sequence joins TRBV6-5 and TRBJ1-3, with 7 bases lining up with TRBD1. Per the germline V gene, CDR1 is MNHEY and CDR2 is SVGAGI. The ends lost 5 bases at V and 4 bases at J; junction bases unmatched: 2. The CDR3 runs to 13 residues. CDR3 loop: CASSPTGGNTIYF. The DNA for the CDR3 is TGTGCCAGCAGTCCGACAGGGGGAAACACCATATATTTT.

The V gene is TRBV27, the J gene TRBJ2-7; TRBD1 might be the D (5 bases). Germline V gives CDR1 MNHEY, CDR2 SMNVEV (reference sequence). Trimming removed 3 bases from V and 3 bases from J, with 12 bases in between. This CDR3 is built from 14 residues. The CDR3 spells CASSLFRTNYEQYF. DNA of the CDR3: TGTGCCAGCAGTTTGTTTAGGACAAACTACGAGCAGTACTTC.

This chain joins TRBV28 and TRBJ1-2, with D perhaps matching TRBD1 (5 bases). V was clipped by 7 bases and J by 2 bases, with 8 bases between them. The CDR3 contains 12 residues. CDR1 MDHEN and CDR2 SYDVKM come from the germline V gene. This CDR3 reads CASNGANYGYTF. The CDR3 DNA sequence: TGTGCCAGCAATGGGGCAAACTATGGCTACACCTTC.

Comments on this clone: The same CDR3 arises from other DNA sequences in this sample as well. The gene calls are TRBV28 and TRBJ1-6; 9 nucleotides line up with TRBD1. CDR1 is MDHEN and CDR2 is SYDVKM in the germline V gene. V lost 3 bases, J lost 7 bases, and 1 base stayed unmatched. CDR3 size: 14 residues. The CDR3 spells CASSLGTGNSPLHF. The CDR3 nucleotides read TGTGCCAGCAGTTTGGGGACAGGGAATTCACCCCTCCACTTT.

The rearrangement joins TRBV5-4 to TRBJ1-2; 8 bases line up with TRBD1. The J segment lost 5 bases and the V segment lost 1 base, leaving 4 bases of the junction unmatched. Germline V lookup: CDR1 SGHNT, CDR2 YYREEE (reference sequence). CDR3 size: 14 residues. The CDR3 reads CASSLPGQAYGYTF. As DNA, the CDR3 is TGTGCCAGCAGCTTGCCGGGACAGGCATATGGCTACACCTTC.

The CDR3 loop reads CATGPGGGRNTEAFF. Here the CDR3 DNA reads TGTGCCACTGGGCCAGGGGGCGGCAGGAACACTGAAGCTTTCTTT. The V and J genes are TRBV6-1 and TRBJ1-1, with TRBD1 matching 8 bases. With 10 bases clipped from V and 1 base from J, the junction kept 11 bases outside the gene matches. Germline-derived CDR1 and CDR2 are MNHNS and SASEGT. The CDR3 spans 15 residues.

The chain has TRBV11-2 and TRBJ1-3, with D maybe TRBD1 (6 bases). Trimming shortened V by 6 bases and J by 4 bases, and 16 bases separated the two germline ends. Germline V gene lookup returns CDR1 SGHAT and CDR2 FQNNGV. The CDR3 consists of 15 residues. CDR3: CASSWGQGSGNTIYF. The CDR3 DNA sequence: TGTGCCAGCAGTTGGGGGCAGGGGAGCGGAAACACCATATATTTT.

The chain couples TRBV5-1 to TRBJ2-2; D is undetermined. Trimming removed 0 bases at V and 0 bases at J, with 3 bases between. Germline V gene sequence: CDR1 SGHRS, CDR2 YFSETQ. The CDR3 loop spans 14 amino acids. This CDR3 is CASSLGANTGELFF. CDR3 DNA: TGCGCCAGCAGCTTGGGAGCGAACACCGGGGAGCTGTTTTTT. The entire variable domain, with the rest obtained from reference TRBV5-1 and TRBJ2-2, is as follows: KAGVTQTPRYLIKTRGQQVTLSCSPISGHRSVSWYQQTPGQGLQFLFEYFSETQRNKGNFPGRFSGRQFSNSRSEMNVSTLELGDSALYLCASSLGANTGELFFGEGSRLTVL.

This clone was detected once. The chain uses TRBV5-4 and TRBJ2-2; 10 bases map to TRBD1. Germline-derived CDR1 and CDR2 are SGHNT and YYREEE (reference sequence). This CDR3 comprises 16 residues. V gave up 4 bases and J gave up 5 bases; unmatched junction bases: 8. CDR3 amino acids: CASSGTGTGVTGELFF. The CDR3 DNA is TGTGCCAGCAGCGGGACCGGGACAGGGGTAACCGGGGAGCTGTTTTTT.

This clone has a single count. This chain links TRBV5-1 with TRBJ1-2; D unresolved. Looked up from germline, CDR1 is SGHRS and CDR2 is YFSETQ. V was pared by 4 bases and J by 8 bases, with 12 bases between. The CDR3 consists of 12 residues. CDR3 DNA sequence: TGCGCCAGCAGCATAGGAGAGAGGGGCTACACCTTC. This encodes CASSIGERGYTF.

The gene calls are TRBV2 and TRBJ2-3; 10 nucleotides match TRBD2. From germline, CDR1 is SNHLY and CDR2 FYNNEI. Trimming cost V 1 base and J 0 bases; bases outside gene matches: 7. CDR3 length: 18 residues. CDR3 coding DNA: TGTGCCAGCAGTGAAGAGGCTAGCGGGGGCTCTAGCACAGATACGCAGTATTTT. Residues: CASSEEASGGSSTDTQYF.

The chain has TRBV7-2 and TRBJ1-2, with 9 bases lining up with TRBD1. Trimming at V came to 4 bases and at J to 4 bases, leaving 1 base not matched to a gene. CDR3 length: 13 residues. Germline V gene data show CDR1 as SGHTA and CDR2 as FQGNSA. The CDR3: CASSSGQGYGYTF. The CDR3 nucleotides read TGTGCCAGCAGCTCGGGACAGGGCTATGGCTACACCTTC.